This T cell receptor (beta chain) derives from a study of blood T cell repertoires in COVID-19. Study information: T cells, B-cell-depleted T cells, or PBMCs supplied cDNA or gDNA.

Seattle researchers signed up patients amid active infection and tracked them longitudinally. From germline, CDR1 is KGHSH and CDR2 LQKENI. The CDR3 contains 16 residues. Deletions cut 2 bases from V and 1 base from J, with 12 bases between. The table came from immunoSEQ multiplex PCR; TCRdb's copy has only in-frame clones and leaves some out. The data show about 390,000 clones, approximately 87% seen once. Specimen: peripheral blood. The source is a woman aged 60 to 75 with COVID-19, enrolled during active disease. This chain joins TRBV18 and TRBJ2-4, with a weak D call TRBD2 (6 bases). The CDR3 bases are TGTGCCAGCTCACCATCGGGGGTAAGGGCCAAAAACATTCAGTACTTC. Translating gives CASSPSGVRAKNIQYF.